These 8 T cell receptor beta chains originate from one sample sequenced in a study of Ad26.COV2.S vaccination and SARS-CoV-2 variants. Profiled with immunoSEQ multiplex PCR; TCRdb holds only in-frame clones, not every one. Of 350,000 to 450,000 clones in the sample, around 82% were seen once. The treatment here: some 20 received Ad26.COV2.S at low or high dose, single or two shots; 5 received placebo; per-sample allocation not given. Day 63 after the first injection of vaccine or placebo was the sampling time. The sequencing here drew on peripheral blood, taken in a trial of Ad26.COV2.S vaccine versus placebo. These receptors were obtained from a person aged 18-65 years who received the Ad26.COV2.S COVID-19 vaccine or a placebo.

The chain is built from TRBV6-4 and TRBJ2-3; D unclear. The V and J ends lost 6 bases and 1 base respectively, with 11 bases between them. Per the germline V gene, CDR1 is MRHNA and CDR2 is SNTAGT. This CDR3 spans 14 amino acids. CDR3 region: CASSRTVGTDTQYF. The CDR3 DNA reads as TGTGCCAGCAGCAGGACCGTAGGCACAGATACGCAGTATTTT.

The chain has TRBV19 and TRBJ1-1; D unclear. The ends were cut back, 7 bases at V and 7 bases at J, with 13 bases in the middle. Germline-derived CDR1 and CDR2 are LNHDA and SQIVND (reference sequence). This CDR3 comprises 12 residues. The CDR3 spells CASTHGLFEAFF. The CDR3 DNA reads TGTGCCAGTACCCACGGCTTGTTTGAAGCTTTCTTT.

The J gene is TRBJ2-7, the V gene TRBV7-9; TRBD1 is a possible D gene (5 bases). Germline V CDR1 and CDR2: SEHNR, FQNEAQ (reference sequence). Trimming took 5 bases from V and 3 from J, leaving 11 bases between them. CDR3 length: 13 amino acids. The CDR3 DNA is TGTGCCAGCAGCCCTGACAGATACTACGAGCAGTACTTC. Protein product: CASSPDRYYEQYF.

The chain carries TRBV28 and TRBJ1-4; D ambiguous. CDR1 MDHEN and CDR2 SYDVKM come from the germline V gene. The CDR3 covers 13 residues. The germline V and J ends were trimmed by 1 base and 4 bases, with 4 bases remaining between them. The CDR3, as DNA: TGTGCCAGCAGTTTATACGGTAATGAAAAACTGTTTTTT. It yields the protein CASSLYGNEKLFF.

This clone occurred once. The chain joins TRBV7-2 to TRBJ1-2, with 9 bases matching TRBD1. The CDR3 totals 15 residues. The J segment lost 3 bases and the V segment lost 5 bases, leaving 7 bases of the junction unmatched. Per germline, CDR1 SGHTA and CDR2 FQGNSA. CDR3 bases: TGTGCCAGCAGCACTTACAGGGGGCTTGACTATGGCTACACCTTC. It yields the protein CASSTYRGLDYGYTF.

The chain joins TRBV2 to TRBJ1-2; maybe TRBD1 (6 bases). Germline assignment: CDR1 SNHLY and CDR2 FYNNEI. There are 14 residues in the CDR3. Trimming took 4 bases from V and 5 from J, leaving 14 bases between them. CDR3 nucleotide sequence: TGTGCCAGCAGTGCCACAGGGTCCAATTATGGCTACACCTTC. Translating it yields CASSATGSNYGYTF.

In this sample, this clone turned up a few times. This chain joins TRBV29-1 and TRBJ2-1; D is perhaps TRBD1 (7 bases). The length of the CDR3 is 15 residues. Germline-derived CDR1 and CDR2 are SQVTM and ANQGSEA. V dropped 3 bases and J dropped 4 bases, with 16 bases sitting between them. CDR3 coding DNA: TGCAGCGTTGAGGGGGGACAGCAGAAATACAATGAGCAGTTCTTC. Translating it yields CSVEGGQQKYNEQFF.

The chain recombines TRBV4-2 with TRBJ2-2; 8 bases line up with TRBD2. J lost 2 bases, V lost 3 bases, and 8 bases had no gene match. The CDR3 consists of 17 residues. CDR1 is LGHNA and CDR2 is YNFKEQ in the germline V gene. CDR3 loop: CASSQQLTSGNTGELFF. In DNA, the CDR3 is TGTGCCAGCAGCCAGCAACTCACTAGCGGCAACACCGGGGAGCTGTTTTTT.